Following are 24 T cell receptor beta chains from one sample sequenced in a study of patients and donors after allogeneic stem cell transplantation. TCRdb fed the RT-PCR reads into MiXCR, producing one record per CDR3 protein. The table has about a million distinct CDR3 sequences, over 15% seen once. Sequencing input: blood, either unsorted or a sorted T cell fraction (not recorded which). These receptor sequences come from a human donor who was either an allogeneic HSCT recipient or a stem cell or donor lymphocyte infusion donor (not recorded which). It is not recorded whose cells these are; they may come from a transplant donor.

V usage is TRBV30 and J usage is TRBJ2-3; a weak D match, TRBD2 (5 bases). V dropped 1 base and J dropped 3 bases, with 8 bases sitting between them. The CDR3 spans 13 residues. Germline loops: CDR1 GTSNPN, CDR2 SVGIG (reference sequence). In nucleotides, the CDR3 is TGTGCCTGGAGTGGACGGAGGACAGATACGCAGTATTTT. Amino acid sequence: CAWSGRRTDTQYF.

V is TRBV10-3 and J is TRBJ2-2, with 11 bases fitting TRBD2. From germline, CDR1 is ENHRY and CDR2 SYGVKD. This CDR3 region has 17 residues. Trimming at V came to 2 bases and at J to 4 bases, leaving 6 bases not matched to a gene. CDR3 in amino acids: CAISEPSGGRLTGELFF. CDR3 nucleotide sequence: TGTGCCATCAGTGAGCCTAGCGGGGGGAGACTCACCGGGGAGCTGTTTTTT.

The chain employs TRBV24-1 and TRBJ2-6; tentatively, D is TRBD2 (6 bases). From germline, CDR1 is KGHDR and CDR2 SFDVKD. Trimming pared 5 bases from V and 0 bases from J, leaving 10 bases between. There are 16 residues in the CDR3. The CDR3 DNA reads TGTGCCACCAGTGGAGCGCGGGGCTCTGGGGCCAACGTCCTGACTTTC. This sequence encodes CATSGARGSGANVLTF.

The chain joins TRBV20-1 to TRBJ1-2, with D possibly being TRBD1 (6 bases). CDR1 and CDR2 (germline): DFQATT, SNEGSKA (reference sequence). The V gene lost 0 bases and the J gene lost 1 base, with 21 bases spanning the gap. The CDR3 is 18 amino acids. DNA for the CDR3: TGCAGTGCTAGAGATATGGGGGTCAGGGGAACCCTTAACTATGGCTACACCTTC. Amino acids: CSARDMGVRGTLNYGYTF.

The chain employs TRBV11-1 and TRBJ1-2; 9 bases are a match to TRBD1. Germline V CDR1 and CDR2: SGHAT, FQDESV (reference sequence). This CDR3 region has 14 residues. The J segment lost 5 bases and the V segment lost 6 bases, leaving 7 bases of the junction unmatched. The CDR3 protein is CASRRQGDSYGYTF. The CDR3 DNA sequence: TGTGCCAGCAGAAGACAGGGGGACTCGTATGGCTACACCTTC.

Only a few counts were recorded for this clonotype. The J gene is TRBJ2-3, the V gene TRBV29-1; 12 bases line up with TRBD2. The CDR3 runs 15 residues. Per germline, CDR1 SQVTM and CDR2 ANQGSEA. After removal of 6 bases from V and 8 bases from J, the junction contained 12 bases not matched to a gene. This CDR3 reads CSVTQAPSGGATQYF. Here the CDR3 DNA reads TGCAGCGTCACCCAGGCGCCTAGCGGGGGGGCTACGCAGTATTTT.

This clonotype was observed a few times. The CDR3 loop is CASSLSTAPSNQPQHF. The CDR3, as DNA: TGTGCCAGCAGTTTATCGACAGCCCCTAGCAATCAGCCCCAGCATTTT. The J gene is TRBJ1-5, the V gene TRBV27; possibly TRBD1 for D (5 bases). The germline V gene has CDR1 MNHEY and CDR2 SMNVEV (reference sequence). The CDR3 consists of 16 residues. With 0 bases removed from V and 0 bases from J, the gap between germline ends came to 9 bases.

A few counts support this clonotype. V gene TRBV2 combines with J gene TRBJ1-5, with 11 nucleotides matching TRBD1. CDR1 is SNHLY, CDR2 FYNNEI, per germline. This CDR3 has 17 amino acids. The J segment lost 4 bases and the V segment lost 5 bases, leaving 10 bases of the junction unmatched. For the CDR3, the DNA is TGTGCCAGCAGTACAATACCGGGACAGGGGGGGAATCAGCCCCAGCATTTT. This translates into CASSTIPGQGGNQPQHF.

The V call is TRBV18, the J call TRBJ2-4; TRBD2 is a possible D gene (6 bases). The V end was cut by 6 bases, the J end by 0 bases, with 15 bases between. Germline CDR1 reads KGHSH; CDR2 reads LQKENI. The CDR3 is 16 residues long. CDR3 bases: TGTGCCAGCTCCCCCCCGGGGGTTGGAGCCAAAAACATTCAGTACTTC. Protein sequence: CASSPPGVGAKNIQYF.

This chain connects TRBV7-9 to TRBJ2-2; no reliable D call. The CDR3 consists of 17 residues. Trimming shortened V by 4 bases and J by 0 bases, and 15 bases separated the two germline ends. Germline CDR1 reads SEHNR; CDR2 reads FQNEAQ (reference sequence). The CDR3 reads CASSWRMNLSNTGELFF. The CDR3 DNA sequence: TGTGCCAGCAGCTGGCGGATGAACCTCTCGAACACCGGGGAGCTGTTTTTT.

This clonotype was recorded a few times. This chain links TRBV12-3 or TRBV12-4 with TRBJ2-5; D is perhaps TRBD1 (6 bases). V shed 1 base and J shed 0 bases, with 12 bases lying between them. The CDR3 is 16 amino acids. The CDR3 region has the DNA TGTGCCAGCAGTTTAGACGGTTGGGACAACCAAGAGACCCAGTACTTC. Protein: CASSLDGWDNQETQYF.

This clonotype appeared once. The CDR3 reads CSARGTAIFYGYTF. For the CDR3, the DNA is TGCAGTGCCCGGGGGACAGCTATATTCTATGGCTACACCTTC. The V gene is TRBV20-1, the J gene TRBJ1-2; 7 bases fit TRBD1. CDR3 length: 14 amino acids. In germline, CDR1 is DFQATT, CDR2 SNEGSKA (reference sequence). After removal of 6 bases from V and 4 bases from J, the junction contained 11 bases not matched to a gene.

The chain has TRBV12-3 or TRBV12-4 and TRBJ1-5; no clear D. CDR3 length: 15 residues. The V gene lost 4 bases and the J gene lost 1 base, with 11 bases spanning the gap. The CDR3 spells CASSSSALSNQPQHF. The CDR3, as DNA: TGTGCCAGCAGTTCCTCGGCACTGAGCAATCAGCCCCAGCATTTT.

The sample holds many counts of this clonotype. The chain employs TRBV28 and TRBJ2-1; D not resolved. This CDR3 has 12 amino acids. Trimming took off 6 bases at V and 0 bases at J, with 3 bases between the two ends. The V gene's germline CDR1 is MDHEN and CDR2 SYDVKM. In nucleotides, the CDR3 is TGTGCCAGCAGGACCTCCTACAATGAGCAGTTCTTC. This translates into CASRTSYNEQFF.

V gene TRBV4-2 combines with J gene TRBJ2-5; D gene ambiguous. The germline gives CDR1 LGHNA, CDR2 YNFKEQ. Trimming left V 0 bases short and J 5 bases short, with 7 bases between. This CDR3 has 13 residues. The CDR3: CASSQERWETQYF. CDR3 nucleotide sequence: TGTGCCAGCAGCCAAGAAAGGTGGGAGACCCAGTACTTC.

In this sample, this clonotype turned up a few times. The V gene is TRBV12-3 or TRBV12-4, the J gene TRBJ2-2; a possible D gene is TRBD1 (6 bases). This CDR3 is built from 15 residues. V gave up 6 bases and J gave up 4 bases, with 15 bases separating them. This chain's CDR3 is CASSPWGPPTGELFF. CDR3 DNA: TGTGCCAGCAGCCCGTGGGGGCCACCCACCGGGGAGCTGTTTTTT.

This clonotype was picked up a small number of times. The chain employs TRBV13 and TRBJ2-7, with 8 positions matching TRBD2. CDR1 and CDR2 from the germline V gene are PRHDT and FYEKMQ (reference sequence). V shed 2 bases, J shed 4 bases, and the junction held 7 bases outside the gene matches. This CDR3 comprises 15 residues. Written as DNA, the CDR3 is TGTGCCAGCAGCTTAATTGGGGGCGGGAGGTACGAGCAGTACTTC. Translated, it gives CASSLIGGGRYEQYF.

The chain carries TRBV7-3 and TRBJ2-7; tentative D call: TRBD1 (5 bases). In germline, CDR1 is SGHTA, CDR2 FQGTGA. CDR3 length: 14 residues. Trimming pared 5 bases from V and 5 bases from J, leaving 16 bases between. The CDR3 sequence: CASSPGGAGDEQYF. Written as DNA, the CDR3 is TGTGCCAGCAGCCCGGGTGGGGCTGGGGACGAGCAGTACTTC.

This chain joins TRBV12-3 or TRBV12-4 and TRBJ1-1; 9 bases match TRBD1. The CDR3 extends over 18 amino acids. Trimming at V came to 6 bases and at J to 5 bases, leaving 19 bases not matched to a gene. This chain's CDR3 is CASRGISGQGMKITEAFF. In nucleotides, the CDR3 is TGTGCCAGCAGAGGGATCTCAGGACAGGGGATGAAAATAACTGAAGCTTTCTTT.

This clonotype was seen only a few times. The gene calls are TRBV11-2 and TRBJ2-3; TRBD2 matches at 7 bases. V lost 8 bases, J lost 3 bases, and 5 bases stayed unmatched. The CDR3 spans 13 residues. Germline V gene lookup returns CDR1 SGHAT and CDR2 FQNNGV. The CDR3 bases are TGTGCCAGCGAGCGGGGCCGGACAGATACGCAGTATTTT. Protein product: CASERGRTDTQYF.

This clonotype was found many times. This chain links TRBV12-3 or TRBV12-4 with TRBJ1-5; 11 positions agree with TRBD1. Trimming took 5 bases from V and 0 from J; bases not matched to a gene: 6. The CDR3 loop spans 17 amino acids. The CDR3 loop reads CASSNGQGAYSNQPQHF. As DNA, the CDR3 is TGTGCCAGCAGTAACGGACAGGGGGCCTATAGCAATCAGCCCCAGCATTTT.

This clonotype was observed a handful of times. The chain couples TRBV20-1 to TRBJ2-4, with a tentative D call TRBD1 (6 bases). This CDR3 contains 15 residues. V was clipped by 4 bases and J by 3 bases, with 16 bases between them. The germline V gene has CDR1 DFQATT and CDR2 SNEGSKA (reference sequence). This CDR3 reads CSAKTGQNGKNIQYF. CDR3 bases: TGCAGTGCTAAGACAGGTCAGAACGGCAAAAACATTCAGTACTTC.

This clonotype has just a few counts. The rearrangement joins TRBV12-3 or TRBV12-4 to TRBJ2-1, with D maybe TRBD1 (5 bases). Trimming took off 7 bases at V and 12 bases at J, with 16 bases between the two ends. CDR3 length: 12 amino acids. The CDR3 reads CASTQDLRGQFF. The CDR3 region has the DNA TGTGCCAGCACCCAAGACTTAAGGGGGCAGTTCTTC.

V and J are TRBV4-3 and TRBJ1-6; 7 bases map to TRBD1. Germline V lookup: CDR1 LGHNA, CDR2 YSLEER. V was clipped by 4 bases and J by 9 bases; unmatched bases: 12. The CDR3 runs 16 residues. The DNA of the CDR3 is TGCGCCAGCAGCCGCCGGGGGGGGACAGCCCCTTCACCCCTCCACTTT. Residues: CASSRRGGTAPSPLHF.